The 28 T cell receptor beta chains in this list originate from one sample, sequenced in a study of T cell responses to AZD1222 COVID-19 vaccine. Sequencing used immunoSEQ multiplex PCR; TCRdb keeps in-frame clones, though not all of them. The table records about 100,000 clones, around nine tenths of them present only once. The sample in question was peripheral blood, obtained 28 days after the second AZD1222 dose. These receptors were obtained from an adult who received the AZD1222 COVID-19 vaccine.

The chain links TRBV4-3 to TRBJ2-7, with D possibly TRBD1 on 5 matching bases. V lost 1 base to trimming and J lost 0 bases, with 7 bases between them. Per the germline V gene, CDR1 is LGHNA and CDR2 is YSLEER. This CDR3 comprises 14 residues. CDR3 DNA: TGCGCCAGCAGCCAAGCCCAGGGCTCCTACGAGCAGTACTTC. The encoded protein is CASSQAQGSYEQYF.

This chain connects TRBV25-1 to TRBJ1-3, with 12 positions matching TRBD1. The CDR3 extends over 16 amino acids. The germline gives CDR1 MGHDK, CDR2 SYGVNS. V was clipped by 7 bases and J by 5 bases; unmatched bases: 9. The DNA for the CDR3 is TGTGCCAGCACCCCGGAGGGACAGGGGGCACGAAACACCATATATTTT. The encoded protein is CASTPEGQGARNTIYF.

The V and J genes are TRBV30 and TRBJ2-3, with a possible D match to TRBD1 (6 bases). This CDR3 region has 14 residues. V was pared by 3 bases and J by 4 bases, with 14 bases between. Looked up from germline, CDR1 is GTSNPN and CDR2 is SVGIG (reference sequence). The CDR3 loop is CAWSGKQGADTQYF. CDR3 nucleotides: TGTGCCTGGAGCGGGAAACAGGGAGCAGATACGCAGTATTTT.

The J gene is TRBJ1-1, the V gene TRBV5-6, with D possibly matching TRBD1 (6 bases). Germline CDR1 is SGHDT and CDR2 is YYEEEE. V lost 4 bases and J 0 bases, leaving 13 bases between the germline ends. The CDR3 totals 15 residues. The CDR3 region has the DNA TGTGCCAGCAGCCCAGGGGAGGGCATGAACACTGAAGCTTTCTTT. Its protein product is CASSPGEGMNTEAFF.

The chain couples TRBV3-1 (or the pseudogene TRBV3-2) to TRBJ1-2, with 7 bases identical to TRBD1. Germline CDR1 and CDR2: LGHDT and YNNKEL (reference sequence). Unmatched junction bases numbered 10, after V lost 7 bases and J lost 8 bases. CDR3 length: 13 amino acids. The CDR3 spells CASTTGPTGGYTF. As DNA, the CDR3 is TGTGCCAGCACGACAGGGCCTACCGGGGGCTACACCTTC.

The V and J genes are TRBV19 and TRBJ1-4, with no clear D. Germline CDR1 LNHDA, CDR2 SQIVND (reference sequence). Trimming left V 1 base short and J 8 bases short, with 11 bases between. This CDR3 is 14 amino acids long. The CDR3, as DNA: TGTGCCAGTAGTATAGTGTCAATCGGGGAAAAACTGTTTTTT. Residues: CASSIVSIGEKLFF.

The J gene is TRBJ2-3, the V gene TRBV28; TRBD1 agrees at 9 bases. Germline V gene lookup returns CDR1 MDHEN and CDR2 SYDVKM. The CDR3 extends over 16 amino acids. J lost 5 bases, V lost 5 bases, and 11 bases had no gene match. The chain's CDR3 is CASSAPGQGNGDTQYF. The CDR3 nucleotides read TGTGCCAGCAGTGCACCGGGACAGGGAAACGGAGATACGCAGTATTTT. Drawing the rest from reference TRBV28 and TRBJ2-3, the complete variable domain is DVKVTQSSRYLVKRTGEKVFLECVQDMDHENMFWYRQDPGLGLRLIYFSYDVKMKEKGDIPEGYSVSREKKERFSLILESASTNQTSMYLCASSAPGQGNGDTQYFGPGTRLTVL.

The chain couples TRBV5-6 to TRBJ1-5; weak D call: TRBD1 (5 bases). Germline V gene sequence: CDR1 SGHDT, CDR2 YYEEEE. CDR3 length: 17 residues. V lost 2 bases and J 2 bases, leaving 17 bases between the germline ends. For the CDR3, the DNA is TGTGCCAGCAGCTTAGCAGGGATAGCGGGTGGCAATCAGCCCCAGCATTTT. This translates into CASSLAGIAGGNQPQHF.

The J gene is TRBJ2-5, the V gene TRBV6-2 or TRBV6-3, with a tentative D call TRBD2 (5 bases). The CDR3 has 18 residues. V was clipped by 0 bases and J by 3 bases, with 20 bases between them. Germline CDR1 and CDR2: MNHEY and SVGEGT. The CDR3 nucleotides are TGTGCCAGCAGTTACTCGAACCCCCGGGATCCGGCAGAAGAGACCCAGTACTTC. Its translation: CASSYSNPRDPAEETQYF.

This chain uses TRBV20-1 with TRBJ1-6; D unclear. This CDR3 comprises 16 residues. V dropped 3 bases and J dropped 0 bases, with 12 bases sitting between them. Germline V gives CDR1 DFQATT, CDR2 SNEGSKA (reference sequence). CDR3 loop: CSASESGSSYNSPLHF. The CDR3 DNA follows: TGCAGTGCTAGTGAGTCGGGGAGCTCCTATAATTCACCCCTCCACTTT.

This chain connects TRBV3-1 (or the pseudogene TRBV3-2) to TRBJ2-5; D is unresolved. Germline V CDR1 and CDR2: LGHDT, YNNKEL (reference sequence). V was trimmed by 2 bases and J by 4 bases, leaving 8 bases between them. The CDR3 sequence is 13 residues long. This CDR3 is CASSQYGGETQYF. CDR3 nucleotides: TGTGCCAGCAGCCAATATGGTGGAGAGACCCAGTACTTC.

The rearrangement links TRBV18 to TRBJ2-7, with 14 bases fitting TRBD2. In germline, CDR1 is KGHSH, CDR2 LQKENI. V was clipped by 3 bases and J by 2 bases; unmatched bases: 3. The CDR3 is 16 residues long. CDR3 sequence reads: CASSPQGLAGAYEQYF. As DNA, the CDR3 is TGTGCCAGCTCACCGCAGGGACTAGCGGGGGCCTACGAGCAGTACTTC.

This chain connects TRBV18 to TRBJ1-5; the D gene is possibly TRBD1 (5 bases). Trimming cost V 3 bases and J 6 bases, with 18 bases left between them. The CDR3 spans 16 residues. In germline, CDR1 is KGHSH, CDR2 LQKENI. The CDR3 loop is CASSPKPGSDGQPQHF. CDR3 coding DNA: TGTGCCAGCTCACCTAAACCAGGGAGTGATGGTCAGCCCCAGCATTTT.

V is TRBV25-1 and J is TRBJ2-1; TRBD1 aligns across 8 bases. CDR1 MGHDK and CDR2 SYGVNS come from the germline V gene. V trimming: 4 bases; J trimming: 0 bases; junction bases outside the gene matches: 8. The CDR3 runs to 17 residues. This CDR3 is CASSARNGQGSYNEQFF. DNA of the CDR3: TGTGCCAGCAGTGCACGAAACGGACAGGGCTCCTACAATGAGCAGTTCTTC.

This chain links TRBV15 with TRBJ1-1, with D perhaps matching TRBD1 (6 bases). V gave up 5 bases and J gave up 2 bases, with 15 bases separating them. The germline CDR1 and CDR2 sequences are LNHNV and YYDKDF (reference sequence). The CDR3 is made up of 15 amino acids. CDR3 in amino acids: CATSPRGRGNTEAFF. The CDR3 bases are TGTGCCACCAGCCCCAGGGGCAGGGGAAACACTGAAGCTTTCTTT.

V and J are TRBV19 and TRBJ1-1; D might be TRBD1 (5 bases). CDR1 is LNHDA, CDR2 SQIVND, per germline (reference sequence). The CDR3 length is 14 residues. V gave up 7 bases and J gave up 2 bases, with 14 bases separating them. CDR3 region: CASITTVYNTEAFF. The DNA for the CDR3 is TGTGCCAGTATCACGACAGTCTACAACACTGAAGCTTTCTTT. The full variable domain, its missing parts supplied by reference TRBV19 and TRBJ1-1, is DGGITQSPKYLFRKEGQNVTLSCEQNLNHDAMYWYRQDPGQGLRLIYYSQIVNDFQKGDIAEGYSVSREKKESFPLTVTSAQKNPTAFYLCASITTVYNTEAFFGQGTRLTVV.

The chain couples TRBV2 to TRBJ1-2, with D hard to call. Per germline, CDR1 SNHLY and CDR2 FYNNEI. Deletions cut 5 bases from V and 7 bases from J, with 17 bases between. The CDR3 consists of 14 residues. The CDR3 DNA reads as TGTGCCAGCAGTCTGCGTTCCCAAAGTGGTGGCTACACCTTC. Translating gives CASSLRSQSGGYTF.

The rearrangement links TRBV5-1 to TRBJ1-1; D is possibly TRBD1 (6 bases). Germline assignment: CDR1 SGHRS and CDR2 YFSETQ. V lost 0 bases and J lost 1, with 10 bases in between. The CDR3 has 15 amino acids. For the CDR3, the DNA is TGCGCCAGCAGCTTGGCGGGGACATCGAACACTGAAGCTTTCTTT. This gives the protein CASSLAGTSNTEAFF.

The J gene is TRBJ1-5, the V gene TRBV6-5; D remains ambiguous. Germline V gives CDR1 MNHEY, CDR2 SVGAGI. This CDR3 region has 13 residues. Trimming pared 5 bases from V and 0 bases from J, leaving 5 bases between. CDR3 amino acids: CASSRDSNQPQHF. Here the CDR3 DNA reads TGTGCCAGCAGTCGAGATAGCAATCAGCCCCAGCATTTT.

This clone occurred a few times. This rearrangement joins TRBV3-1 (or the pseudogene TRBV3-2) to TRBJ1-2; D not resolved. CDR3 size: 14 residues. Per the germline V gene, CDR1 is LGHDT and CDR2 is YNNKEL (reference sequence). V lost 0 bases and J lost 6, with 11 bases in between. CDR3 nucleotide sequence: TGTGCCAGCAGCCAAGATACTGCAGTCAATGGCTACACCTTC. Protein sequence: CASSQDTAVNGYTF.

The gene calls are TRBV11-2 and TRBJ2-3, with D maybe TRBD1 (6 bases). In germline, CDR1 is SGHAT, CDR2 FQNNGV. V lost 8 bases, J lost 8 bases, and 11 bases lay in between. The CDR3 loop spans 11 amino acids. The CDR3 region is CASETGFTQYF. Here the CDR3 DNA reads TGTGCCAGCGAAACAGGGTTTACGCAGTATTTT.

The V call is TRBV2, the J call TRBJ2-2, with D perhaps TRBD1 (5 bases). This CDR3 is built from 13 residues. Germline values: CDR1 SNHLY, CDR2 FYNNEI. The V end lost 7 bases, the J end lost 1 base, and 7 bases lay between the germline ends. In nucleotides, the CDR3 is TGTGCCAGCAATACAGGGAACACCGGGGAGCTGTTTTTT. Its translation is CASNTGNTGELFF.

The chain combines TRBV10-3 with TRBJ1-2; 8 bases match TRBD1. Germline-derived CDR1 and CDR2 are ENHRY and SYGVKD. There are 15 residues in the CDR3. After removal of 8 bases from V and 7 bases from J, the junction contained 15 bases not matched to a gene. CDR3 DNA: TGTGCCATCGGGGTCCCCGGACAGGGCGGAGGTGGCTACACCTTC. Its protein product is CAIGVPGQGGGGYTF.

The chain has TRBV18 and TRBJ2-1; D perhaps matches TRBD1 (6 bases). V was pared by 4 bases and J by 5 bases, with 12 bases between. Germline-derived CDR1 and CDR2 are KGHSH and LQKENI. The CDR3 is made up of 14 amino acids. The CDR3 coding sequence is TGTGCCAGCTCACTAAGTTCAGGGGACAATGAGCAGTTCTTC. This codes for CASSLSSGDNEQFF.

The gene calls are TRBV2 and TRBJ2-2; D is unresolved. The V end lost 4 bases, the J end lost 1 base, and 7 bases lay between the germline ends. The CDR3 has 14 amino acids. Germline CDR1 is SNHLY and CDR2 is FYNNEI. The CDR3 sequence: CASSVLGNTGELFF. CDR3 DNA sequence: TGTGCCAGCAGTGTCCTGGGGAACACCGGGGAGCTGTTTTTT.

The V gene is TRBV25-1, the J gene TRBJ1-1; no firm D call. V was pared by 2 bases and J by 7 bases, with 5 bases between. The CDR3 consists of 11 residues. CDR1 is MGHDK and CDR2 is SYGVNS in the germline V gene. The CDR3 loop reads CASSEGYEAFF. As DNA, the CDR3 is TGTGCCAGCAGTGAAGGTTATGAAGCTTTCTTT. The full variable domain, rest sourced from reference TRBV25-1 and TRBJ1-1, is EADIYQTPRYLVIGTGKKITLECSQTMGHDKMYWYQQDPGMELHLIHYSYGVNSTEKGDLSSESTVSRIRTEHFPLTLESARPSHTSQYLCASSEGYEAFFGQGTRLTVV.

The chain couples TRBV6-5 to TRBJ2-5, with 8 bases identical to TRBD1. CDR1 is MNHEY, CDR2 SVGAGI, per germline. The CDR3 covers 15 residues. V lost 3 bases, J lost 4 bases, and 7 bases stayed unmatched. CDR3 region: CASSYDRGSGETQYF. CDR3 nucleotides: TGTGCCAGCAGTTATGACAGGGGTTCTGGAGAGACCCAGTACTTC.

This rearrangement joins TRBV6-8 to TRBJ2-6; tentative D call: TRBD2 (5 bases). Trimming removed 2 bases at V and 4 bases at J, with 21 bases between. The CDR3 runs to 19 residues. The V gene's germline CDR1 is MNHGY and CDR2 SAAAGT. CDR3 bases: TGTGCCAGCAGTTACACCGAGAGGGTGGGCGCTCCCGGGGCCAACGTCCTGACTTTC. Amino acids: CASSYTERVGAPGANVLTF.